This entry lists 14 T cell receptor beta chains sequenced from one sample in a study of shared clonotypes between healthy human individuals. The protocol was immunoSEQ multiplex PCR, while the TCRdb copy is restricted to in-frame clones and leaves out a portion. The sample has 1.4 million to 1.5 million clones, roughly 95% seen once. Sequenced input: naive CD4+ T cells sorted from blood. As to subset: CD45RA+ positively selected. These receptors were obtained from a man aged 25-45 years in good health.

The genes are TRBV5-1 and TRBJ2-1; D perhaps matches TRBD2 (5 bases). The ends were cut back, 4 bases at V and 9 bases at J, with 11 bases in the middle. Per germline, CDR1 SGHRS and CDR2 YFSETQ. The CDR3 has 12 residues. The CDR3 sequence: CASSGSGTEQFF. For the CDR3, the DNA is TGCGCCAGCAGCGGGAGTGGCACTGAGCAGTTCTTC.

CDR3 sequence reads: CASSLNVLGTEAFF. In DNA form, the CDR3 reads TGTGCCAGCAGCTTAAACGTGTTGGGGACTGAAGCTTTCTTT. The chain couples TRBV7-2 to TRBJ1-1, with D hard to call. In germline, CDR1 is SGHTA, CDR2 FQGNSA. The CDR3 contains 14 residues. Trimming cost V 2 bases and J 5 bases, with 12 bases left between them.

This sequence joins TRBV5-4 and TRBJ2-1; 10 positions match TRBD2. CDR3 length equals 15 residues. Germline V gives CDR1 SGHNT, CDR2 YYREEE (reference sequence). The trim removed 1 base at V and 6 bases at J, leaving 4 bases unmatched. In DNA, the CDR3 is TGTGCCAGCAGCTTGTGGTCTAGCGGGAGCAATGAGCAGTTCTTC. As protein: CASSLWSSGSNEQFF.

The V and J genes are TRBV4-1 and TRBJ1-5; D is unresolved. The CDR3 has 16 amino acids. Germline values: CDR1 MGHRA, CDR2 YSYEKL. V shed 1 base and J shed 1 base, with 11 bases lying between them. This CDR3 reads CASSQGEGESNQPQHF. The CDR3 DNA reads as TGCGCCAGCAGCCAAGGAGAAGGAGAAAGCAATCAGCCCCAGCATTTT.

J is TRBJ1-1 and V is TRBV6-1; D uncertain. The ends were cut back, 6 bases at V and 6 bases at J, with 14 bases in the middle. The CDR3 sequence is 13 residues long. Germline values: CDR1 MNHNS, CDR2 SASEGT. The CDR3 region is CASSRTVIPEAFF. The CDR3 coding sequence is TGTGCCAGCAGCCGGACGGTAATCCCTGAAGCTTTCTTT.

This clone was seen once. The rearrangement links TRBV6-6 to TRBJ2-7; 8 positions agree with TRBD1. J lost 4 bases, V lost 5 bases, and 4 bases had no gene match. The germline V gene has CDR1 MNHNY and CDR2 SVGAGI (reference sequence). The CDR3 sequence is 13 residues long. The CDR3 region has the DNA TGTGCCAGCAGTGATGGACAGGGTTACGAGCAGTACTTC. It encodes CASSDGQGYEQYF.

This sequence joins TRBV10-2 and TRBJ2-5; 8 bases align to TRBD1. CDR1 and CDR2 (germline): WSHSY, SAAADI. Trimming at V came to 8 bases and at J to 4 bases, leaving 9 bases not matched to a gene. CDR3 length equals 14 residues. The CDR3 region has the DNA TGCGCCAGCTTCTCAGGGGGCTCCCGAGAGACCCAGTACTTC. This encodes CASFSGGSRETQYF.

This clone was recorded only once. J is TRBJ2-2 and V is TRBV11-3; possibly TRBD2 for D (6 bases). CDR3 length: 13 amino acids. V was shortened by 4 bases and J by 6 bases, with 9 bases between the two germline ends. Germline V CDR1 and CDR2: SGHNT, YENEEA. In DNA, the CDR3 is TGTGCCAGCAGCTCAAGCGGGTCCGGGGAGCTGTTTTTT. Amino acids: CASSSSGSGELFF.

The chain couples TRBV11-2 to TRBJ2-5; D is perhaps TRBD2 (6 bases). The CDR3 totals 15 residues. Germline values: CDR1 SGHAT, CDR2 FQNNGV. Deletions cut 1 base from V and 5 bases from J, with 14 bases between. The CDR3 region has the DNA TGTGCCAGCAGCTTAGCAGTCACGGGAGCGGAGACCCAGTACTTC. Protein product: CASSLAVTGAETQYF.

The CDR3 here is CASSRVQGDYEQYF. The CDR3 DNA sequence: TGTGCCAGCAGTCGAGTACAAGGAGACTACGAGCAGTACTTC. The chain recombines TRBV5-5 with TRBJ2-7, with unresolved D. CDR3 length equals 14 residues. The germline V and J ends were trimmed by 5 bases and 3 bases, with 15 bases remaining between them. Looked up from germline, CDR1 is SGHKS and CDR2 is YYEKEE (reference sequence).

This chain uses TRBV6-5 with TRBJ1-5; D not certain. The CDR3 runs 13 residues. Trimming took off 8 bases at V and 4 bases at J, with 12 bases between the two ends. Germline-derived CDR1 and CDR2 are MNHEY and SVGAGI. In nucleotides, the CDR3 is TGTGCCAGCGGGAAGACTTGGAATCAGCCCCAGCATTTT. Amino acids: CASGKTWNQPQHF.

V usage is TRBV6-1 and J usage is TRBJ2-3, with TRBD2 matching over 11 bases. The CDR3 is 17 residues long. CDR1 is MNHNS, CDR2 SASEGT, per germline. Trimming at V came to 0 bases and at J to 7 bases, leaving 9 bases not matched to a gene. CDR3 in amino acids: CASSEAALAGDVNTQYF. DNA for the CDR3: TGTGCCAGCAGTGAAGCTGCACTAGCGGGAGATGTTAATACGCAGTATTTT.

The chain is built from TRBV7-8 and TRBJ2-3; 7 bases are a match to TRBD1. Trimming cost V 4 bases and J 2 bases; bases outside gene matches: 3. This CDR3 spans 14 amino acids. Germline CDR1 is SGHVS and CDR2 is FQNEAQ. The CDR3 nucleotides are TGTGCCAGCAGCTGGGGACAGCACACAGATACGCAGTATTTT. Protein sequence: CASSWGQHTDTQYF.

V gene TRBV5-4 combines with J gene TRBJ1-3, with TRBD1 identical over 9 bases. V lost 2 bases and J lost 0; bases outside the gene matches: 3. The CDR3 contains 16 residues. Germline V gives CDR1 SGHNT, CDR2 YYREEE (reference sequence). The CDR3, as DNA: TGTGCCAGCAGCTTTGGACAGGGGAACTCTGGAAACACCATATATTTT. It is translated as CASSFGQGNSGNTIYF.